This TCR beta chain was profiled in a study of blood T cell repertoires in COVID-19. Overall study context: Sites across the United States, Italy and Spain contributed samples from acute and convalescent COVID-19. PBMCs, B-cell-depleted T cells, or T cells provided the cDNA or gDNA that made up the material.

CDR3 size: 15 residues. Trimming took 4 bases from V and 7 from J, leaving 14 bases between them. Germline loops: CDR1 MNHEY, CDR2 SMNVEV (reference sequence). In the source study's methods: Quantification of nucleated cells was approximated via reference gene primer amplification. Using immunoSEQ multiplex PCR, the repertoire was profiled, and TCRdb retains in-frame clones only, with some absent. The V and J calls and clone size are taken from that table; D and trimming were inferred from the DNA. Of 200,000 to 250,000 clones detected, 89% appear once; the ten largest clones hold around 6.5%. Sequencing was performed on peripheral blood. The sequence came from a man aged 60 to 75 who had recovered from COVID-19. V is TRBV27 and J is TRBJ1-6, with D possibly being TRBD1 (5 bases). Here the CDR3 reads CASSWGGAGNSPLHF. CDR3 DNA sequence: TGTGCCAGCAGTTGGGGGGGTGCGGGGAATTCACCCCTCCACTTT.